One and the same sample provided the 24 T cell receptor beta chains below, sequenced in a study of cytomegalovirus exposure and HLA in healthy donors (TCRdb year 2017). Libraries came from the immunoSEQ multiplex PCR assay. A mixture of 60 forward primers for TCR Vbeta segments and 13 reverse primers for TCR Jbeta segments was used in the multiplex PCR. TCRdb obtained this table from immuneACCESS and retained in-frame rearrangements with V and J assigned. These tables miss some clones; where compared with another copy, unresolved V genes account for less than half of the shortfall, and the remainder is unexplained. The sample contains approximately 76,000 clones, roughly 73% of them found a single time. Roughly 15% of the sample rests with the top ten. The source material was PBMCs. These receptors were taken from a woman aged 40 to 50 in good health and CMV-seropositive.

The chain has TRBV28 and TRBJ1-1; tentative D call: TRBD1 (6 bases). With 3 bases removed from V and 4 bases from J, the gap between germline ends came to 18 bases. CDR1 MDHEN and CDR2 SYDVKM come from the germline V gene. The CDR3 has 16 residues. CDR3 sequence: CASSLAGAGAGTEAFF. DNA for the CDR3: TGTGCCAGCAGTTTGGCGGGGGCAGGGGCGGGCACTGAAGCTTTCTTT.

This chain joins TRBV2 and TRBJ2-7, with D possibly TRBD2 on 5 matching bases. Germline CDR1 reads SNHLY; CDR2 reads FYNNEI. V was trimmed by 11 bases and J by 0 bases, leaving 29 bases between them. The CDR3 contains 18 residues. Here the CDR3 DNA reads TGTGCCGCAGCCCCCCACCGGGGAGACAAACCGAGCTCCTACGAGCAGTACTTC. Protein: CAAAPHRGDKPSSYEQYF.

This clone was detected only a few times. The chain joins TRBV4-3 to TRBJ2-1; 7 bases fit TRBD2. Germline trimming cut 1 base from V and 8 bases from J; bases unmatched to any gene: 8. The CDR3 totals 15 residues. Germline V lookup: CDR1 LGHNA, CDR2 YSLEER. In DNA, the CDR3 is TGCGCCAGCAGCCAAGGGAGCGGGACCGGAGATGAGCAGTTCTTC. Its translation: CASSQGSGTGDEQFF.

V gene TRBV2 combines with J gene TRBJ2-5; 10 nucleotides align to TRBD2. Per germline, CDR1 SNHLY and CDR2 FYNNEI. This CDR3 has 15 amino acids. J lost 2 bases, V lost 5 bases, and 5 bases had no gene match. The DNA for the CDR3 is TGTGCCAGCAGTCCTCTAGCGGGGGAACAAGAGACCCAGTACTTC. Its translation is CASSPLAGEQETQYF.

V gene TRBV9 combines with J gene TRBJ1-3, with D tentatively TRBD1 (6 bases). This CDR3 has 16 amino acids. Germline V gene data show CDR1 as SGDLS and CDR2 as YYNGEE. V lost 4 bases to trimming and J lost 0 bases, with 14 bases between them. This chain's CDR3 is CASSPQYRVSGNTIYF. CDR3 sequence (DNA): TGTGCCAGCAGCCCTCAGTACAGGGTCTCTGGAAACACCATATATTTT. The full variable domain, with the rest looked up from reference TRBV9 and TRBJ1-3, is DSGVTQTPKHLITATGQRVTLRCSPRSGDLSVYWYQQSLDQGLQFLIQYYNGEERAKGNILERFSAQQFPDLHSELNLSSLELGDSALYFCASSPQYRVSGNTIYFGEGSWLTVV.

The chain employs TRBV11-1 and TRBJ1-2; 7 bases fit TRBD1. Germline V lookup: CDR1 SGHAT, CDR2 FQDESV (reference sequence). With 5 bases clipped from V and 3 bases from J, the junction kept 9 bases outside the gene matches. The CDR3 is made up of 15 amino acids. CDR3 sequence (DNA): TGTGCCAGCAGCCCAAGACAGGGAGAGGACTATGGCTACACCTTC. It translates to CASSPRQGEDYGYTF.

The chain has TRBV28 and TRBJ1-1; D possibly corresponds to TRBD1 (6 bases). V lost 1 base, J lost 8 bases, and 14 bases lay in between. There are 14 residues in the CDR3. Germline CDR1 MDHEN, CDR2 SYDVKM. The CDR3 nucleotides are TGTGCCAGCAGTTTATCCCTCGGACAGTTCGAAGCTTTCTTT. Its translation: CASSLSLGQFEAFF.

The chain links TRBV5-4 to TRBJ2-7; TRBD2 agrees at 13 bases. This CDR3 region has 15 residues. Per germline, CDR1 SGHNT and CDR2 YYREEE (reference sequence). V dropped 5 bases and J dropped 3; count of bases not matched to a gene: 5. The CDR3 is CASSTRTSGGYEQYF. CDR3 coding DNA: TGTGCCAGCAGTACCCGGACTAGCGGGGGCTACGAGCAGTACTTC.

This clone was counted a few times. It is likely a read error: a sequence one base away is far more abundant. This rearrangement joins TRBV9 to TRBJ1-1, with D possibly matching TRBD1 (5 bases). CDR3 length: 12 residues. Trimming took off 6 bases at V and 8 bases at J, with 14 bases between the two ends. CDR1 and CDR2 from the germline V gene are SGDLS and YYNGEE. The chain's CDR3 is CASTPITGEAFF. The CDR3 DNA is TGTGCCAGCACCCCAATAACAGGAGAAGCTTTCTTT.

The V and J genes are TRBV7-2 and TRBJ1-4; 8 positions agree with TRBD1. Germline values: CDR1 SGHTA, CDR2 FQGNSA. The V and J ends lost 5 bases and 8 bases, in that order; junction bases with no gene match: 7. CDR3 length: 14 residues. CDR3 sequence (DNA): TGTGCCAGCAGCCGGACAGGGCTAGGAGAAAAACTGTTTTTT. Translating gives CASSRTGLGEKLFF.

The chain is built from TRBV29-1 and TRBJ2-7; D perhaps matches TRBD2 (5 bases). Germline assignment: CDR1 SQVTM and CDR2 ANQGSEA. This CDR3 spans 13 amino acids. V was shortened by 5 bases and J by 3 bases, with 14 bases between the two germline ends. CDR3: CSVRRNVNYEQYF. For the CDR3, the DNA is TGCAGCGTTAGGAGGAACGTAAACTACGAGCAGTACTTC.

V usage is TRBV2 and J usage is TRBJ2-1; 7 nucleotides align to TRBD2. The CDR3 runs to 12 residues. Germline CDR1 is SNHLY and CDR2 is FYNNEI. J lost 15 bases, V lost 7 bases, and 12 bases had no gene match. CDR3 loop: CASTGSGKGAFF. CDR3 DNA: TGTGCCAGCACTGGGAGCGGGAAAGGAGCGTTCTTC.

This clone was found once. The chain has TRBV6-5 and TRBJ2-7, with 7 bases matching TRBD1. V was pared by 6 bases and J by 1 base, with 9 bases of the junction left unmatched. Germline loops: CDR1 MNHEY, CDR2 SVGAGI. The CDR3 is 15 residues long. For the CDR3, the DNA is TGTGCCAGCAGAAAGAGCCGACAGGGATCCTACGAGCAGTACTTC. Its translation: CASRKSRQGSYEQYF.

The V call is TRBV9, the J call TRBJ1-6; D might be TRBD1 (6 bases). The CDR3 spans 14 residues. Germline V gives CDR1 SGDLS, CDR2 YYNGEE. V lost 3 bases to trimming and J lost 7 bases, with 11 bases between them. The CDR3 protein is CASSDGTRNSPLHF. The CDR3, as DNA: TGTGCCAGCAGCGACGGGACAAGAAATTCACCCCTCCACTTT.

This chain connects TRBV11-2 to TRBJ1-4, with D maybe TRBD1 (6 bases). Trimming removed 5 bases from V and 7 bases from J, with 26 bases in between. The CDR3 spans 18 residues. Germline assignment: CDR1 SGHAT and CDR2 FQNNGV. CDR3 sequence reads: CASSPGQGRTVGSEKLFF. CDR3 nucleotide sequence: TGTGCCAGCAGCCCAGGACAAGGGCGGACAGTAGGTAGTGAAAAACTGTTTTTT.

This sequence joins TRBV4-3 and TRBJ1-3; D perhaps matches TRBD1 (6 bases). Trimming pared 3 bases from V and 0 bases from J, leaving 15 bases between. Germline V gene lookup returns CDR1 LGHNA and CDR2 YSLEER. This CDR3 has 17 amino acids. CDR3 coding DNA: TGCGCCAGCAGCCACACATACAGGGCCCTCTCTGGAAACACCATATATTTT. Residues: CASSHTYRALSGNTIYF.

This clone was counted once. DNA of the CDR3: TGTGCCTGGAGTATGGGGGGGTCGCTAACAAATTCACCCCTCCACTTT. Residues: CAWSMGGSLTNSPLHF. This chain links TRBV30 with TRBJ1-6, with D perhaps TRBD1 (5 bases). Per the germline V gene, CDR1 is GTSNPN and CDR2 is SVGIG (reference sequence). The CDR3 has 16 amino acids. Trimming removed 2 bases from V and 7 bases from J, with 18 bases in between. The variable domain in full, completed from reference TRBV30 and TRBJ1-6, reads SQTIHQWPATLVQPVGSPLSLECTVEGTSNPNLYWYRQAAGRGLQLLFYSVGIGQISSEVPQNLSASRPQDRQFILSSKKLLLSDSGFYLCAWSMGGSLTNSPLHFGNGTRLTVT.

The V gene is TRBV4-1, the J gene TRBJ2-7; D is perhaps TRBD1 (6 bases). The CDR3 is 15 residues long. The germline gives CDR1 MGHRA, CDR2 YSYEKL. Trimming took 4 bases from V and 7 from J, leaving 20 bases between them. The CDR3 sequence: CASSPSTGPRTEQYF. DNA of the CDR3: TGCGCCAGCAGCCCGTCTACAGGGCCGCGGACGGAGCAGTACTTC.

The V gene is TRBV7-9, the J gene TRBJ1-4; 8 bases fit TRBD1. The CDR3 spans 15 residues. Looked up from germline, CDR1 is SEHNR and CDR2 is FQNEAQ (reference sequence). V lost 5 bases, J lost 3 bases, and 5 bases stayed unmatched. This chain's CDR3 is CASSQTGGANEKLFF. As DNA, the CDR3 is TGTGCCAGCAGCCAAACAGGGGGAGCTAATGAAAAACTGTTTTTT.

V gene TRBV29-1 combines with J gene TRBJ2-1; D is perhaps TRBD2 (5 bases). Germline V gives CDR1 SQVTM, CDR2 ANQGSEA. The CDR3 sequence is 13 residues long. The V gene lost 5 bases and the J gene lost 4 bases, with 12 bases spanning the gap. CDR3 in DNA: TGCAGCGTTATCGGGGAATTATACAATGAGCAGTTCTTC. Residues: CSVIGELYNEQFF.

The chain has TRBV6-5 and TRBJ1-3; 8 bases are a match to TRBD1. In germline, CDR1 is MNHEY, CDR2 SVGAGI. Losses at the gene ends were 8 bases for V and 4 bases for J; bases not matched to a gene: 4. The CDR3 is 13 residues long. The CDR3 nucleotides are TGTGCCAGCGCCAGGGGGCGCGGAAACACCATATATTTT. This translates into CASARGRGNTIYF.

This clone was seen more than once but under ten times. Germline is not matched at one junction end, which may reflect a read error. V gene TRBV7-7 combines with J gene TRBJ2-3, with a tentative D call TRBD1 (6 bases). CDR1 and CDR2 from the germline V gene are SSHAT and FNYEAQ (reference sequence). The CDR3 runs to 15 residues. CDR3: CASSLYGGATDTQYF. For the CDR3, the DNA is TGTGCTAGCAGCTTATATGGGGGCGCGACAGATACGCAGTATTTT. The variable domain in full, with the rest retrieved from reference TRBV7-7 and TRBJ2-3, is GAGVSQSPRYKVTKRGQDVTLRCDPISSHATLYWYQQALGQGPEFLTYFNYEAQPDKSGLPSDRFSAERPEGSISTLTIQRTEQRDSAMYRCASSLYGGATDTQYFGPGTRLTVL.

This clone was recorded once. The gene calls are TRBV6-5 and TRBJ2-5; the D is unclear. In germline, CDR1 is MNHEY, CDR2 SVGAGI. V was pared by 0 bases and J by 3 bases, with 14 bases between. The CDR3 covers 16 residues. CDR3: CASSYSISRQEETQYF. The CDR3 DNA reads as TGTGCCAGCAGTTACTCGATCTCGCGACAAGAAGAGACCCAGTACTTC.

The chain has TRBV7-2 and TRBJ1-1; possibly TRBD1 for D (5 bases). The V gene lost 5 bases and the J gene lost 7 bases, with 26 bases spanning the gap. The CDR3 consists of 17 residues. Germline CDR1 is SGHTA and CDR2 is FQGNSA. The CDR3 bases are TGTGCCAGCAGCCCCCTGGGGCAGGGAGGCCGGTTTGGTGAAGCTTTCTTT. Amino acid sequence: CASSPLGQGGRFGEAFF.